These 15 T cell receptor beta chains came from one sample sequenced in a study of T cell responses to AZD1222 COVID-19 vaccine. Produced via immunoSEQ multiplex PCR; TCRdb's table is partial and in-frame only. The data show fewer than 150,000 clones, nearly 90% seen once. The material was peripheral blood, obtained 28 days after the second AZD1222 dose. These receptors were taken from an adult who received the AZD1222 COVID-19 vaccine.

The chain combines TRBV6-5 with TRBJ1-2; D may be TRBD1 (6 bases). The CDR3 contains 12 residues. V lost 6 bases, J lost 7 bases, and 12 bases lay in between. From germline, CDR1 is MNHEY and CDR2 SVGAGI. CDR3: CASSHSGVGYTF. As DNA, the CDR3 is TGTGCCAGCAGCCACTCAGGGGTTGGCTACACCTTC.

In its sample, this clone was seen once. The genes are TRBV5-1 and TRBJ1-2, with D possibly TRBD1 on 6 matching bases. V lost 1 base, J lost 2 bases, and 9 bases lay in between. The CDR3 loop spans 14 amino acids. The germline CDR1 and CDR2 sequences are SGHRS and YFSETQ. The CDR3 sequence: CASSLRTENYGYTF. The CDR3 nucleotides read TGCGCCAGCAGCTTGAGGACAGAAAACTATGGCTACACCTTC.

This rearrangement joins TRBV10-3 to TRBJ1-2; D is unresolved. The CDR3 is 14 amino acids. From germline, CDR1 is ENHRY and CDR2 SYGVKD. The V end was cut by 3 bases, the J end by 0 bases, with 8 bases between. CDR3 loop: CAISEGVANYGYTF. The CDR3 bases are TGTGCCATCAGTGAAGGAGTGGCTAACTATGGCTACACCTTC.

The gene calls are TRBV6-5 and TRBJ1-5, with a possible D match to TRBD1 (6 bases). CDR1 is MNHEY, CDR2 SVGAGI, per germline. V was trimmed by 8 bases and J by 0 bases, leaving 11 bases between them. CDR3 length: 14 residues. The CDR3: CASATGYSNQPQHF. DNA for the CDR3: TGTGCCAGCGCGACAGGTTATAGCAATCAGCCCCAGCATTTT.

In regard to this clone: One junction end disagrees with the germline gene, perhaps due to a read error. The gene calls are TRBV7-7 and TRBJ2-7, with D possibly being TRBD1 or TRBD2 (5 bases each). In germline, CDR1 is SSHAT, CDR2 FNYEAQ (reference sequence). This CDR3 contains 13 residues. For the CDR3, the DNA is TGTGCTAGCAGCTACCGGGACGGCTACGAGCAGTACTTC. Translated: CASSYRDGYEQYF. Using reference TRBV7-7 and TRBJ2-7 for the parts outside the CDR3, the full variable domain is GAGVSQSPRYKVTKRGQDVTLRCDPISSHATLYWYQQALGQGPEFLTYFNYEAQPDKSGLPSDRFSAERPEGSISTLTIQRTEQRDSAMYRCASSYRDGYEQYFGPGTRLTVT.

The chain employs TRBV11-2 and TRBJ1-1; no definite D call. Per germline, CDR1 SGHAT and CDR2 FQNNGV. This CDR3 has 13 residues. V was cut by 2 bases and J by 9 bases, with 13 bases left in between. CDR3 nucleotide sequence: TGTGCCAGCAGCTTATGGGAAGGGCAGCAAGCTTTCTTT. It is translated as CASSLWEGQQAFF.

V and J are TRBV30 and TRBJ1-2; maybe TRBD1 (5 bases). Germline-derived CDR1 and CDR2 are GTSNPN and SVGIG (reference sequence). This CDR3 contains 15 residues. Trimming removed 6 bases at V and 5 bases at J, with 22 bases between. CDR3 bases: TGTGCCTGCCATAACGGGTTCGATCCAGGGTATGGCTACACCTTC. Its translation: CACHNGFDPGYGYTF.

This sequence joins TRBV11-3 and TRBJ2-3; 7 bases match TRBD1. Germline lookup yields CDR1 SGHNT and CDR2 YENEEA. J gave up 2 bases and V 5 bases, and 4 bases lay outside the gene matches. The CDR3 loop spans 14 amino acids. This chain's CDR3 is CASSPDRNTDTQYF. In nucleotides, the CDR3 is TGTGCCAGCAGCCCGGACAGGAACACAGATACGCAGTATTTT.

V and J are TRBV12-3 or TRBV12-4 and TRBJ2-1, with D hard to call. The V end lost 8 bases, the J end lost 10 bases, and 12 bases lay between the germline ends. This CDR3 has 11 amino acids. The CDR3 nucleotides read TGTGCCAGCCGGCGGAGCCGGGAGCAGTTCTTC. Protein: CASRRSREQFF.

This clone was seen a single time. The CDR3 sequence is CASSLTGAYGYTF. The CDR3 DNA reads as TGTGCCAGCAGCTTGACAGGGGCTTATGGCTACACCTTC. This chain uses TRBV5-4 with TRBJ1-2; 7 positions match TRBD1. V lost 1 base and J lost 5; bases outside the gene matches: 2. Per the germline V gene, CDR1 is SGHNT and CDR2 is YYREEE (reference sequence). CDR3 length equals 13 residues.

This chain's CDR3 is CAISGTTGRSTEAFF. The CDR3 DNA reads TGTGCCATCTCGGGGACCACAGGGCGGTCCACTGAAGCTTTCTTT. The rearrangement uses TRBV6-5 and TRBJ1-1; D is perhaps TRBD1 (6 bases). Germline V gene data show CDR1 as MNHEY and CDR2 as SVGAGI. The CDR3 spans 15 residues. V was pared by 10 bases and J by 4 bases, with 22 bases between.

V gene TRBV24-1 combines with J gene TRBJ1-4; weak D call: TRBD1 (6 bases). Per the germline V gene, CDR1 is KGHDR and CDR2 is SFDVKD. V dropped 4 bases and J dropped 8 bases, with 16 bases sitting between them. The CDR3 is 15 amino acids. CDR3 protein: CATSEGRAGEEKLFF. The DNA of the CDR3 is TGTGCCACCAGTGAAGGAAGGGCAGGGGAAGAAAAACTGTTTTTT.

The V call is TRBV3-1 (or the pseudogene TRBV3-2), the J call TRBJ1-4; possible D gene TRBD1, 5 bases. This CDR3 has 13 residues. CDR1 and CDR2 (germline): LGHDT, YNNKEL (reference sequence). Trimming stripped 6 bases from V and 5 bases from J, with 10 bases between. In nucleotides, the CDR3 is TGTGCCAGCAGTGGGGGAGAGAATGAAAAACTGTTTTTT. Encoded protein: CASSGGENEKLFF.

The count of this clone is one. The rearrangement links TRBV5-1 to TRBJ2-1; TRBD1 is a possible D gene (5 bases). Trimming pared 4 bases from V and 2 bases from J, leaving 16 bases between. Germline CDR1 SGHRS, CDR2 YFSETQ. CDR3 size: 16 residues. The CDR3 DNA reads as TGCGCCAGCAGCGCCGGGCAGGGAATCACCTACAATGAGCAGTTCTTC. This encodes CASSAGQGITYNEQFF.

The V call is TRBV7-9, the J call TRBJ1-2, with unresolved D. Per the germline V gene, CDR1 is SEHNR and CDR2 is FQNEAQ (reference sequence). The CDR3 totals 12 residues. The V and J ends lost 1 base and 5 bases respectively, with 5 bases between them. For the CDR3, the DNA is TGTGCCAGCAGCTTAGAGAATTATGGCTACACCTTC. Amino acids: CASSLENYGYTF.